Given below is one TCR beta chain in context. Its antigen is still unknown. This entry belongs to a study of T cell responses to AZD1222 COVID-19 vaccine. The study's findings and limits: It was only a handful of AZD1222 recipients who were seropositive at baseline. Most donors were white British, females outnumbered males, and clonal diversity was possibly underestimated. Unmutated variant regions are reportedly the target of nearly half of TCRs that are spike-specific.

Repertoires were generated with immunoSEQ multiplex PCR, while TCRdb's copy carries only in-frame clones and drops some. In the table there are some 100,000 clones, 88% of which are singletons. CDR1 and CDR2 from the germline V gene are SGHTA and FQGNSA. V lost 2 bases, J lost 4 bases, and 13 bases stayed unmatched. CDR3 length: 19 amino acids. Specimen: peripheral blood, collected on day 0 of AZD1222 vaccination. This clonotype originated in an adult in good health. V gene TRBV7-2 combines with J gene TRBJ1-5, with 11 bases matching TRBD1. The CDR3 is CASSLNLGQGALGNQPQHF. In DNA form, the CDR3 reads TGTGCCAGCAGCTTAAACCTCGGACAGGGGGCTTTGGGGAATCAGCCCCAGCATTTT.